The 28 T cell receptor beta chains reported below all come from one sample, sequenced in a study of identical twins' blood T cells (dated by TCRdb to between 2011 and 2013). Receptor libraries were prepared by 5' RACE. These reads were obtained on an Illumina Genome Analyzer IIx. The public reads were reprocessed in TCRdb via fastp at Q25 and MiXCR, keeping in-frame beta chains. Merged by CDR3 protein, the rows form single entries marked with the most common genes and DNA. For this sample there are 350,000 to 400,000 distinct CDR3 sequences; 25% to 35% appear just once. 6% to 7% of the sample is held by the ten biggest clonotypes. The sample was PBMCs. The receptor set was obtained from a woman aged 18 to 49 in good health.

The CDR3 DNA sequence: TGCAGTGTCCGACAGAAACTTCAAGAGACCCAGTACTTC. Translation gives CSVRQKLQETQYF. This rearrangement joins TRBV20-1 to TRBJ2-5; possible D gene TRBD1, 5 bases. This CDR3 is built from 13 residues. Trimming cost V 7 bases and J 2 bases, with 14 bases left between them. Per germline, CDR1 DFQATT and CDR2 SNEGSKA (reference sequence).

The V call is TRBV3-1, the J call TRBJ1-5, with TRBD1 matching over 7 bases. V dropped 2 bases and J dropped 7; count of bases not matched to a gene: 5. This CDR3 has 14 amino acids. Per the germline V gene, CDR1 is LGHDT and CDR2 is YNNKEL (reference sequence). The CDR3 sequence is CASSQRQGWQPQHF. The DNA for the CDR3 is TGTGCCAGCAGCCAACGACAGGGTTGGCAGCCCCAGCATTTT.

This chain uses TRBV2 with TRBJ2-1; a weak D match, TRBD1 (7 bases). The V end was cut by 5 bases, the J end by 1 base, with 24 bases between. Per germline, CDR1 SNHLY and CDR2 FYNNEI. This CDR3 spans 19 amino acids. The CDR3 DNA reads as TGTGCCAGCAGTCCTCGACAGGGAGGCGCGTCAAGGTCCTACAATGAGCAGTTCTTC. It specifies CASSPRQGGASRSYNEQFF.

This rearrangement joins TRBV2 to TRBJ2-2; D is ambiguous. The CDR3 consists of 12 residues. Trimming removed 4 bases at V and 7 bases at J, with 7 bases between. Germline CDR1 SNHLY, CDR2 FYNNEI. The CDR3 here is CASSVGFGELFF. DNA for the CDR3: TGTGCCAGCAGTGTGGGGTTCGGGGAGCTGTTTTTT.

This chain joins TRBV4-2 and TRBJ2-7, with a tentative D call TRBD2 (6 bases). V was pared by 6 bases and J by 1 base, with 10 bases between. Germline CDR1 is LGHNA and CDR2 is YNFKEQ. This CDR3 has 13 amino acids. In nucleotides, the CDR3 is TGTGCCAGCAGTAAGACTAGTTCCTACGAGCAGTACTTC. This sequence encodes CASSKTSSYEQYF.

Of note for this clonotype: A much larger clone differs by one base, so this may be a read error. The CDR3 DNA follows: TGTGCCAGCAGTTACCAGGCAGTACTGTCTAGCTCCTACGAGCAGTACTTC. Its protein product is CASSYQAVLSSSYEQYF. The V call is TRBV6-6, the J call TRBJ2-7; D is ambiguous. Deletions cut 2 bases from V and 0 bases from J, with 17 bases between. The CDR3 covers 17 residues. Germline V lookup: CDR1 MNHNY, CDR2 SVGAGI (reference sequence).

The sample holds a few counts of this clonotype. The V gene is TRBV29-1, the J gene TRBJ2-3, with TRBD1 as a possible D gene (6 bases). Trimming left V 8 bases short and J 1 base short, with 10 bases between. The CDR3 length is 12 residues. Per the germline V gene, CDR1 is SQVTM and CDR2 is ANQGSEA. For the CDR3, the DNA is TGCAGCTCTAACAGGGGCACAGATACGCAGTATTTT. As protein: CSSNRGTDTQYF.

The V call is TRBV3-1, the J call TRBJ2-3, with no clear D. Germline loops: CDR1 LGHDT, CDR2 YNNKEL (reference sequence). This CDR3 comprises 12 residues. The germline V and J ends were trimmed by 1 base and 6 bases, with 5 bases remaining between them. CDR3: CASSQVGDTQYF. The CDR3 DNA is TGTGCCAGCAGCCAAGTTGGGGATACGCAGTATTTT.

Concerning this clonotype: Just one base apart from a much larger clone, this may be a read error. The chain combines TRBV19 with TRBJ2-1; D is unresolved. CDR1 LNHDA and CDR2 SQIVND come from the germline V gene (reference sequence). The CDR3 has 14 residues. CDR3 loop: CVSSIGVGINEQFF. The CDR3 DNA reads as TGTGTCAGTAGTATTGGAGTAGGCATCAATGAGCAGTTCTTC.

This clonotype was seen a handful of times. CDR3 loop: CASRRVDTQYF. Written as DNA, the CDR3 is TGTGCCAGCAGACGGGTGGATACGCAGTATTTT. V gene TRBV6-6 combines with J gene TRBJ2-3; D gene ambiguous. The CDR3 extends over 11 amino acids. CDR1 is MNHNY, CDR2 SVGAGI, per germline (reference sequence). The V gene lost 6 bases and the J gene lost 6 bases, with 7 bases spanning the gap.

This clonotype was recorded many times. J is TRBJ1-1 and V is TRBV5-1, with D unclear. This CDR3 spans 15 amino acids. In germline, CDR1 is SGHRS, CDR2 YFSETQ. Between the trimmed V and J ends, which lost 5 bases and 5 bases, there was a span of 19 bases. The CDR3 reads CASRDGHLSMTEAFF. The CDR3 DNA sequence: TGCGCCAGCAGGGACGGCCATCTGTCGATGACTGAAGCTTTCTTT.

The sample holds many counts of this clonotype. The V and J genes are TRBV6-2 or TRBV6-3 and TRBJ2-1, with 8 bases matching TRBD1. Per germline, CDR1 MNHEY and CDR2 SVGEGT. With V trimmed by 0 bases and J by 4 bases, 8 bases remained unmatched. This CDR3 has 17 amino acids. CDR3 sequence: CASSYSPPTGVYNEQFF. The CDR3 bases are TGTGCCAGCAGTTACTCGCCCCCGACAGGGGTATACAATGAGCAGTTCTTC.

This clonotype was counted many times. J is TRBJ2-2 and V is TRBV2; D gene uncertain. Looked up from germline, CDR1 is SNHLY and CDR2 is FYNNEI. V shed 6 bases and J shed 5 bases, with 10 bases lying between them. CDR3 length: 13 amino acids. The CDR3 DNA is TGTGCCAGCAGAGCTGACTTTACCGGGGAGCTGTTTTTT. Its translation is CASRADFTGELFF.

The chain uses TRBV7-3 and TRBJ2-1; a weak D match, TRBD2 (5 bases). This CDR3 spans 13 amino acids. The ends were cut back, 3 bases at V and 7 bases at J, with 10 bases in the middle. Germline-derived CDR1 and CDR2 are SGHTA and FQGTGA. The CDR3 DNA follows: TGTGCCAGCAGCTTGCGGGTTGAGAATGAGCAGTTCTTC. Its protein product is CASSLRVENEQFF.

The V call is TRBV29-1, the J call TRBJ2-2; the D is unclear. Germline assignment: CDR1 SQVTM and CDR2 ANQGSEA. V lost 5 bases and J 4 bases, leaving 17 bases between the germline ends. The CDR3 is 15 amino acids. The chain's CDR3 is CSVSQAHPSTGELFF. The CDR3 region has the DNA TGCAGCGTTTCCCAGGCCCACCCCTCCACCGGGGAGCTGTTTTTT.

The chain links TRBV12-3 or TRBV12-4 to TRBJ1-5; 10 bases fit TRBD1. After removal of 6 bases from V and 7 bases from J, the junction contained 9 bases not matched to a gene. CDR3 length: 15 amino acids. Here the CDR3 reads CASSADRGRSQPQHF. CDR3 coding DNA: TGTGCCAGCAGCGCCGACAGGGGGCGATCCCAGCCCCAGCATTTT.

The chain has TRBV7-3 and TRBJ2-1, with TRBD2 matching over 13 bases. V shed 3 bases, J shed 0 bases, and the junction held 11 bases outside the gene matches. The germline V gene has CDR1 SGHTA and CDR2 FQGTGA. CDR3 length: 20 amino acids. The CDR3 protein is CASSFPSGLAGTSSYNEQFF. CDR3 DNA: TGTGCCAGCAGCTTCCCCTCGGGACTAGCGGGGACTAGCTCCTACAATGAGCAGTTCTTC. The full variable domain, completed using reference TRBV7-3 and TRBJ2-1, is GAGVSQTPSNKVTEKGKYVELRCDPISGHTALYWYRQSLGQGPEFLIYFQGTGAADDSGLPNDRFFAVRPEGSVSTLKIQRTERGDSAVYLCASSFPSGLAGTSSYNEQFFGPGTRLTVL.

As for this clonotype: Since a much larger clone is just one base distant, this may be a read error. CDR3 amino acids: CASRSTDRLNTEVFF. The CDR3 DNA sequence: TGTGCCAGCAGGTCGACAGACCGCTTGAACACTGAAGTTTTCTTT. V usage is TRBV6-5 and J usage is TRBJ1-1; possible D gene TRBD1, 5 bases. The V gene's germline CDR1 is MNHEY and CDR2 SVGAGI. The CDR3 loop spans 15 amino acids.

In its sample, this clonotype was seen a few times. J is TRBJ1-1 and V is TRBV4-1, with D hard to call. The CDR3 extends over 15 amino acids. Germline V gene lookup returns CDR1 MGHRA and CDR2 YSYEKL. Trimming stripped 1 base from V and 0 bases from J, with 9 bases between. The DNA for the CDR3 is TGCGCCAGCAGCCAAGTTGGAGGCCTGAACACTGAAGCTTTCTTT. Translating gives CASSQVGGLNTEAFF.

This chain connects TRBV28 to TRBJ2-1, with TRBD1 identical over 9 bases. After removal of 7 bases from V and 9 bases from J, the junction contained 13 bases not matched to a gene. This CDR3 has 15 amino acids. Germline V CDR1 and CDR2: MDHEN, SYDVKM. The CDR3 nucleotides read TGTGCCAGCACTGGCGCGAACAGGGGGCTTAGTGAGCAGTTCTTC. Translation: CASTGANRGLSEQFF. The full variable domain, in which reference TRBV28 and TRBJ2-1 provide the parts outside the CDR3, is DVKVTQSSRYLVKRTGEKVFLECVQDMDHENMFWYRQDPGLGLRLIYFSYDVKMKEKGDIPEGYSVSREKKERFSLILESASTNQTSMYLCASTGANRGLSEQFFGPGTRLTVL.

The sample holds many counts of this clonotype. As DNA, the CDR3 is TGCGCCAGCAGCGCCTGGACGGTTAAAAATGAGCAGTTCTTC. As protein: CASSAWTVKNEQFF. This chain uses TRBV5-1 with TRBJ2-1; D unclear. V lost 4 bases to trimming and J lost 7 bases, with 15 bases between them. The germline CDR1 and CDR2 sequences are SGHRS and YFSETQ. The CDR3 totals 14 residues.

This clonotype was found a few times. The chain has TRBV25-1 and TRBJ1-5; no reliable D call. The CDR3 is 14 residues long. The V end lost 10 bases, the J end lost 2 bases, and 15 bases lay between the germline ends. The germline V gene has CDR1 MGHDK and CDR2 SYGVNS. The CDR3 DNA sequence: TGTGCCACCCGACCATCCGGAGGCAATCAGCCCCAGCATTTT. Amino acid sequence: CATRPSGGNQPQHF.

The CDR3 loop is CASSRPTDTQVNEQFF. The DNA of the CDR3 is TGTGCCAGCAGCCGTCCGACAGACACCCAAGTGAATGAGCAGTTCTTC. The chain is built from TRBV6-1 and TRBJ2-1; TRBD1 might be the D (5 bases). The CDR3 runs to 16 residues. Per germline, CDR1 MNHNS and CDR2 SASEGT. V was clipped by 6 bases and J by 7 bases, with 22 bases between them.

The rearrangement links TRBV20-1 to TRBJ1-1; 9 nucleotides agree with TRBD1. This CDR3 region has 13 residues. Germline assignment: CDR1 DFQATT and CDR2 SNEGSKA (reference sequence). With V trimmed by 5 bases and J by 11 bases, 12 bases remained unmatched. The CDR3 sequence is CSAETGTGNYAFF. In DNA, the CDR3 is TGCAGTGCTGAGACCGGGACAGGGAATTATGCTTTCTTT.

The chain uses TRBV19 and TRBJ2-1; possible D gene TRBD2, 5 bases. The germline V and J ends were trimmed by 4 bases and 4 bases, with 11 bases remaining between them. Looked up from germline, CDR1 is LNHDA and CDR2 is SQIVND (reference sequence). The CDR3 runs 14 residues. CDR3 DNA sequence: TGTGCCAGTAGTAAGGTTACTAGTTACAATGAGCAGTTCTTC. It specifies CASSKVTSYNEQFF.

This rearrangement joins TRBV6-2 or TRBV6-3 to TRBJ2-1; no clear D. The CDR3 runs 14 residues. The V end was cut by 6 bases, the J end by 2 bases, with 11 bases between. Germline assignment: CDR1 MNHEY and CDR2 SVGEGT. CDR3 nucleotides: TGTGCCAGCAGCCATCCCCCTCCCTACAATGAGCAGTTCTTC. Its protein is CASSHPPPYNEQFF.

Only a few counts were recorded for this clonotype. The chain has TRBV6-2 or TRBV6-3 and TRBJ2-3, with TRBD2 matching over 7 bases. With 3 bases clipped from V and 6 bases from J, the junction kept 6 bases outside the gene matches. The CDR3 runs 14 residues. CDR1 is MNHEY, CDR2 SVGEGT, per germline. As DNA, the CDR3 is TGTGCCAGCAGTTATCTGAGCGGGATGGATACGCAGTATTTT. Its protein product is CASSYLSGMDTQYF.

On this clonotype itself: A read error may account for a junction end that differs from germline. This chain connects TRBV20-1 to TRBJ2-3, with 14 positions matching TRBD2. The length of the CDR3 is 17 residues. Germline loops: CDR1 DFQATT, CDR2 SNEGSKA (reference sequence). CDR3 loop: CSAREGTSGRNTDAQYF. The CDR3 coding sequence is TGCAGTGCTAGAGAGGGGACTAGCGGGAGAAACACAGATGCGCAGTATTTT.